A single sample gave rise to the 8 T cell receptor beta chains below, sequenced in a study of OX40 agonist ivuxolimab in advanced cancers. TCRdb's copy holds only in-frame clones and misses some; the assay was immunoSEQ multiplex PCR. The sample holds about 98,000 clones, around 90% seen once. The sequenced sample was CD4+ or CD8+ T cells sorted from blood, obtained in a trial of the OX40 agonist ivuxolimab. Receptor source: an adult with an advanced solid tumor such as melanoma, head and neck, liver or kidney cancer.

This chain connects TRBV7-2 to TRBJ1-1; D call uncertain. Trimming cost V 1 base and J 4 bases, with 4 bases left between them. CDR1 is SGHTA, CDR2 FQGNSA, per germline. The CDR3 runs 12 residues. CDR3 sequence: CASSLVRTEAFF. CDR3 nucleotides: TGTGCCAGCAGCTTAGTTCGCACTGAAGCTTTCTTT.

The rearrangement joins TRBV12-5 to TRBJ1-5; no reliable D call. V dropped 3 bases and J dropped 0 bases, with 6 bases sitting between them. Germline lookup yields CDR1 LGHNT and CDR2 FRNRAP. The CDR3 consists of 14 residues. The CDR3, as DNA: TGTGCTAGTGGTTTTGGAAATAGCAATCAGCCCCAGCATTTT. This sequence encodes CASGFGNSNQPQHF.

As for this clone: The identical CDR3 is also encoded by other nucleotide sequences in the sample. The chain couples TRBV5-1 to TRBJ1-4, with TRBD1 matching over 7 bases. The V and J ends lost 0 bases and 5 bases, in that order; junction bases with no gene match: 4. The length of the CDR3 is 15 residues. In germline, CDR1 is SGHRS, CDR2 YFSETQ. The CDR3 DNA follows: TGCGCCAGCAGCTTGGACAGGGGACTCAATGAAAAACTGTTTTTT. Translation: CASSLDRGLNEKLFF.

DNA for the CDR3: TGCGCCAGCAGCGCCCGGACAGGGGGCGGCACAGATACGCAGTATTTT. Translating it yields CASSARTGGGTDTQYF. The rearrangement uses TRBV5-1 and TRBJ2-3, with 11 bases fitting TRBD1. This CDR3 is 16 amino acids long. From germline, CDR1 is SGHRS and CDR2 YFSETQ. V shed 4 bases and J 1 base; nucleotides not matched to a gene: 5.

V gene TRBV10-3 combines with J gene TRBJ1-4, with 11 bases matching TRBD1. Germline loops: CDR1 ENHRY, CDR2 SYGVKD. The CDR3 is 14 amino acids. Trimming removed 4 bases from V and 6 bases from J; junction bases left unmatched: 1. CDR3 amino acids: CAISGGQGDEKLFF. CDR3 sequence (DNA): TGTGCCATCAGTGGGGGACAGGGGGATGAAAAACTGTTTTTT.

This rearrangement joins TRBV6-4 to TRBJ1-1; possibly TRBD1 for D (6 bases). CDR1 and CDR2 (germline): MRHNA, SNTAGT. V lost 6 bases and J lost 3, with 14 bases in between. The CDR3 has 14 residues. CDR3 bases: TGTGCCAGCAGCACCGAGGGGGGGGACACTGAAGCTTTCTTT. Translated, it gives CASSTEGGDTEAFF.

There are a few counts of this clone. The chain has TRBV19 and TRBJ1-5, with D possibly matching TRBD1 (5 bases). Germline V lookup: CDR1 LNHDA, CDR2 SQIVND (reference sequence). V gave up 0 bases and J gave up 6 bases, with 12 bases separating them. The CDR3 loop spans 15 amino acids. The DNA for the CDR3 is TGTGCCAGTAGTATAGAGGGAGGGGCTGTTCAGCCCCAGCATTTT. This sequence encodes CASSIEGGAVQPQHF.

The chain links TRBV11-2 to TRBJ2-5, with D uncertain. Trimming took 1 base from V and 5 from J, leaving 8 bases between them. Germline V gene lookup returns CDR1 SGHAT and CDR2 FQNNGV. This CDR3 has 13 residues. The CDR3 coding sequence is TGTGCCAGCAGCTTAGGGGGAAGGGAGACCCAGTACTTC. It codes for CASSLGGRETQYF.